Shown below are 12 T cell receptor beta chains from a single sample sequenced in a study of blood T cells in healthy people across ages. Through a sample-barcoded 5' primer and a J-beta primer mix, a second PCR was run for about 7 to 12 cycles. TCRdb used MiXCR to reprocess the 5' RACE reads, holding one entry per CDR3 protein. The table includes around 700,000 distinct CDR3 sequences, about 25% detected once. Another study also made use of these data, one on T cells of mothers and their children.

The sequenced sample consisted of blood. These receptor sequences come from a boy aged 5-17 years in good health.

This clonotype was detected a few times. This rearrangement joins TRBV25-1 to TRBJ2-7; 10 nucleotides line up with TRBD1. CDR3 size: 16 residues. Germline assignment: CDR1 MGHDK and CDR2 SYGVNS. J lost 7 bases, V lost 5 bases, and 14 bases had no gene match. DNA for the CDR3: TGTGCCAGCAGTCCGCATATGGGACAGGGGTCCAAGGAGCAGTACTTC. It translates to CASSPHMGQGSKEQYF.

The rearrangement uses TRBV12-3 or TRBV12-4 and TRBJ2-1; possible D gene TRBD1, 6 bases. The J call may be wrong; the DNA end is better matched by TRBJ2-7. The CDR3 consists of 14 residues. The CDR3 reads CASSVQGDPYEQYF. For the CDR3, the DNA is TGTGCCAGCAGTGTACAGGGAGACCCATACGAGCAGTACTTC.

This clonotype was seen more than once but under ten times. CDR3 sequence: CASGLEGGTALPGELFF. The CDR3 DNA sequence: TGTGCTAGTGGTTTGGAAGGGGGGACAGCCCTCCCCGGGGAGCTGTTTTTT. The chain recombines TRBV12-5 with TRBJ2-2, with a tentative D call TRBD1 (7 bases). The CDR3 consists of 17 residues. Trimming removed 1 base at V and 6 bases at J, with 18 bases between. Germline loops: CDR1 LGHNT, CDR2 FRNRAP.

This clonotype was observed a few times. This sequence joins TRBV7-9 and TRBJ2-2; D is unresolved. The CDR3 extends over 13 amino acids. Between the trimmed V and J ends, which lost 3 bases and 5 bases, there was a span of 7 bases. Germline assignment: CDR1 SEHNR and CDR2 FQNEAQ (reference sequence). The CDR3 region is CASSFLGTGELFF. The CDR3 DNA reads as TGTGCCAGCAGCTTTCTAGGGACCGGGGAGCTGTTTTTT.

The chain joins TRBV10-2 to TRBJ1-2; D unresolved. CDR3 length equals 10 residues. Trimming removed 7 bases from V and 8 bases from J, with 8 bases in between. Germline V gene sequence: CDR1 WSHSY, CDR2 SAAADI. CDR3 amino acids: CASNPRGYTF. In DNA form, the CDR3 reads TGCGCCAGCAATCCGAGGGGCTACACCTTC.

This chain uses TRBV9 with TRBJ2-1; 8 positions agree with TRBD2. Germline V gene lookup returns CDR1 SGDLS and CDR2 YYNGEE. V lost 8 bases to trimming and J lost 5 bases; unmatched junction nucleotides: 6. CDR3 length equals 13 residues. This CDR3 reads CARPRGGHNEQFF. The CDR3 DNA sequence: TGTGCCAGACCCCGGGGGGGCCACAATGAGCAGTTCTTC.

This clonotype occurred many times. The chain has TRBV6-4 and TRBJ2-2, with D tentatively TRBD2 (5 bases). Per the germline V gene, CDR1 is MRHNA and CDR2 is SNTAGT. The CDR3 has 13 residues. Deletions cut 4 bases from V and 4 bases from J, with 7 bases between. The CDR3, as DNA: TGTGCCAGCAGTGGGACTTCCACCGGGGAGCTGTTTTTT. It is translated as CASSGTSTGELFF.

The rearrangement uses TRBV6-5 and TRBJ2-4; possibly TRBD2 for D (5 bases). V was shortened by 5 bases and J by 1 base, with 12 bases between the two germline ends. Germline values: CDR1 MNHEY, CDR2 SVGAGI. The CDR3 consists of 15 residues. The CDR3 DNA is TGTGCCAGCAGTCTTGAACCGGGGGCCAAAAACATTCAGTACTTC. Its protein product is CASSLEPGAKNIQYF.

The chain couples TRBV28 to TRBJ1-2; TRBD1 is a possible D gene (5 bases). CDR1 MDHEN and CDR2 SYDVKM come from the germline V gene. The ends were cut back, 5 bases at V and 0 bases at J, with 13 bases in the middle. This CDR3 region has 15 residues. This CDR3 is CASSNRDRANYGYTF. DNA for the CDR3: TGTGCCAGCAGTAACCGGGACCGAGCTAACTATGGCTACACCTTC.

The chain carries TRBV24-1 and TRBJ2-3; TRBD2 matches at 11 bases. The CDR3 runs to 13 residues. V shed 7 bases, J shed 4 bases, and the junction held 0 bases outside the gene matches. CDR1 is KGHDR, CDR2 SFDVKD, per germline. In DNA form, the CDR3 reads TGTGCCACCAGACTAGCGGGAGCAGATACGCAGTATTTT. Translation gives CATRLAGADTQYF.

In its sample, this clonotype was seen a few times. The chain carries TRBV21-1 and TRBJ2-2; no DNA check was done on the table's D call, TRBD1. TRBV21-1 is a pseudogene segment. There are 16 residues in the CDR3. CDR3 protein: CASSKLPGMNTGGLFF. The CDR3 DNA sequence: TGTGCCAGCAGCAAATTGCCAGGGATGAACACCGGGGGGCTGTTTTTT.

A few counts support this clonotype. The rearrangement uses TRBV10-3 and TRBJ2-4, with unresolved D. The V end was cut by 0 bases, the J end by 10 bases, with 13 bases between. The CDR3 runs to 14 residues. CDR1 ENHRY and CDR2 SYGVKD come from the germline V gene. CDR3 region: CAISESKDAPIQYF. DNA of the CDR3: TGTGCCATCAGTGAGTCGAAGGACGCCCCGATTCAGTACTTC.